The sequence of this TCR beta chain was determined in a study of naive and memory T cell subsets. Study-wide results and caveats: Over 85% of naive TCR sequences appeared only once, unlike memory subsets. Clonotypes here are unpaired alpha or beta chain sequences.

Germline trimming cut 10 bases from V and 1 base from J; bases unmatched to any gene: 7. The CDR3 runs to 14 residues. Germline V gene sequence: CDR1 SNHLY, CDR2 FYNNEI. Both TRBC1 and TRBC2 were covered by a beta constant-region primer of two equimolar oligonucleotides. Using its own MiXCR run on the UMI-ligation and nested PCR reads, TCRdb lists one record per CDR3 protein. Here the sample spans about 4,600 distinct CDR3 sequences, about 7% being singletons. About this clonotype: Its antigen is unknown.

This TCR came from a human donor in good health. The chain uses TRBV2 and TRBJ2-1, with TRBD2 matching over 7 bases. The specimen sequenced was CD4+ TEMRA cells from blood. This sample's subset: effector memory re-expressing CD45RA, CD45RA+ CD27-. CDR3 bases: TGTGCCACCAGACTAGCAGTATCCTACAATGAGCAGTTCTTC. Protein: CATRLAVSYNEQFF.